This T cell receptor (beta chain) stems from a study of shared clonotypes between healthy human individuals. Per germline, CDR1 DFQATT and CDR2 SNEGSKA (reference sequence). The CDR3 length is 11 residues. Some clones are missing from TCRdb's copy, which holds only in-frame ones; the method was immunoSEQ multiplex PCR. The data contain about 490,000 clones, 75% to 85% of them singletons. Material for sequencing was PBMCs. The V call is TRBV20-1, the J call TRBJ1-2; D perhaps matches TRBD1 (5 bases). The sequence derives from a woman in her thirties or forties in good health. Some clones in this sample may be carry-over from other donors' samples. The CDR3 sequence: CRARGFDGYTF. CDR3 nucleotides: TGCAGAGCCCGGGGGTTTGATGGCTACACCTTC.